The source of this TCR beta chain is a study of technical replicates of blood from several donors. Measured with immunoSEQ multiplex PCR; TCRdb has only the in-frame clones, and not every one. Of roughly 73,000 clones detected, 85% to 95% appear once; the ten largest clones hold approximately 0.24%. Looked up from germline, CDR1 is LNHDA and CDR2 is SQIVND (reference sequence). Trimming pared 0 bases from V and 2 bases from J, leaving 14 bases between. This CDR3 spans 16 amino acids. The sample was T cells isolated from PBMCs. This sequence joins TRBV19 and TRBJ2-7; D uncertain. The source of this sequence is a human donor in good health. The CDR3 sequence is CASSIEYPAGPYEQYF. The CDR3 DNA follows: TGTGCCAGTAGTATAGAATACCCAGCAGGTCCCTACGAGCAGTACTTC.